These 14 T cell receptor beta chains originate from one sample sequenced in a study of cytomegalovirus exposure and HLA in healthy donors. The PCR had 60 Vbeta and 13 Jbeta primers. Generated by immunoSEQ multiplex PCR, the TCRdb table keeps only in-frame clones and is missing some. The sample contains around 200,000 clones, more than 85% of which appear only once. The sequencing sample was made of PBMCs. These receptors all stem from a woman between 18 and 29 years old in good health and CMV-seronegative.

This chain uses TRBV9 with TRBJ2-3; 12 bases map to TRBD1. Germline CDR1 reads SGDLS; CDR2 reads YYNGEE. Unmatched junction bases numbered 9, after V lost 4 bases and J lost 6 bases. The length of the CDR3 is 16 residues. The CDR3 sequence: CASSPAGTGGVDTQYF. The CDR3 nucleotides read TGTGCCAGCAGCCCAGCCGGGACAGGGGGCGTTGATACGCAGTATTTT. The whole variable domain, filled in from reference TRBV9 and TRBJ2-3, reads DSGVTQTPKHLITATGQRVTLRCSPRSGDLSVYWYQQSLDQGLQFLIQYYNGEERAKGNILERFSAQQFPDLHSELNLSSLELGDSALYFCASSPAGTGGVDTQYFGPGTRLTVL.

This clone occurred once. The chain has TRBV4-3 and TRBJ1-2; TRBD1 aligns across 7 bases. This CDR3 contains 17 residues. Germline V lookup: CDR1 LGHNA, CDR2 YSLEER. V lost 0 bases and J lost 5; bases outside the gene matches: 12. CDR3 residues: CASSQDESSRTGYGYTF. The DNA of the CDR3 is TGCGCCAGCAGCCAAGATGAGAGCTCCAGGACAGGATATGGCTACACCTTC.

The CDR3 reads CASSLAWGRRPHEQYF. The DNA of the CDR3 is TGTGCCAGCAGCTTAGCCTGGGGGAGGAGGCCGCACGAGCAGTACTTC. The chain combines TRBV7-6 with TRBJ2-7, with D possibly TRBD2 on 6 matching bases. The V and J ends lost 0 bases and 5 bases respectively, with 17 bases between them. Germline-derived CDR1 and CDR2 are SGHVS and FNYEAQ. This CDR3 is built from 16 residues.

This chain joins TRBV5-8 and TRBJ2-3; D is perhaps TRBD1 (6 bases). This CDR3 spans 15 amino acids. The germline gives CDR1 SGHTS, CDR2 YDEGEE. Between the trimmed V and J ends, which lost 1 base and 5 bases, there was a span of 14 bases. In DNA, the CDR3 is TGTGCCAGCAGCTTGTTGGCAGGGGCGCAAGATACGCAGTATTTT. This translates into CASSLLAGAQDTQYF.

The genes are TRBV5-1 and TRBJ2-7; TRBD2 matches 10 bases. This CDR3 spans 15 amino acids. The V gene end was trimmed by 2 bases and the J gene end by 8 bases; junction bases not matched to a gene: 10. Germline CDR1 is SGHRS and CDR2 is YFSETQ. The CDR3 bases are TGCGCCAGCAGCTTTTCCGTAGTAGCGGGAGGCCAGCAGTACTTC. This gives the protein CASSFSVVAGGQQYF.

The chain is built from TRBV7-9 and TRBJ2-1; TRBD2 aligns across 10 bases. The CDR3 sequence is 16 residues long. J was trimmed by 3 bases and V by 4 bases; bases with no gene match: 6. Germline-derived CDR1 and CDR2 are SEHNR and FQNEAQ (reference sequence). The CDR3 region is CASSSSSGRLYNEQFF. In nucleotides, the CDR3 is TGTGCCAGCAGCTCGTCTAGCGGGAGACTCTACAATGAGCAGTTCTTC.

V usage is TRBV6-1 and J usage is TRBJ1-2, with TRBD1 identical over 9 bases. Trimming removed 0 bases from V and 3 bases from J; junction bases left unmatched: 2. The V gene's germline CDR1 is MNHNS and CDR2 SASEGT. The CDR3 has 15 amino acids. The CDR3 region has the DNA TGTGCCAGCAGTGAAGCGGACAGGGGTTACTATGGCTACACCTTC. Protein product: CASSEADRGYYGYTF.

V gene TRBV7-2 combines with J gene TRBJ2-7, with TRBD1 matching 9 bases. This CDR3 is built from 13 residues. In germline, CDR1 is SGHTA, CDR2 FQGNSA. V was pared by 4 bases and J by 6 bases, with 4 bases of the junction left unmatched. This CDR3 is CASSSRTGAEQYF. The CDR3 nucleotides read TGTGCCAGCAGCTCCCGGACAGGGGCCGAGCAGTACTTC.

J is TRBJ2-5 and V is TRBV5-1, with 8 bases lining up with TRBD1. Germline CDR1 SGHRS, CDR2 YFSETQ. Trimming cost V 3 bases and J 4 bases; bases outside gene matches: 5. The CDR3 extends over 14 amino acids. The chain's CDR3 is CASSSGDRPETQYF. CDR3 in DNA: TGCGCCAGCAGCTCGGGGGACAGGCCAGAGACCCAGTACTTC.

V and J are TRBV6-4 and TRBJ1-5, with TRBD1 matching over 11 bases. CDR1 is MRHNA and CDR2 is SNTAGT in the germline V gene. The CDR3 is made up of 17 amino acids. J gave up 0 bases and V 8 bases, and 9 bases lay outside the gene matches. The CDR3 loop reads CASGPGQGVDSNQPQHF. In DNA, the CDR3 is TGTGCCAGCGGACCGGGACAGGGGGTTGATAGCAATCAGCCCCAGCATTTT.

The rearrangement links TRBV7-2 to TRBJ2-1; D may be TRBD2 (5 bases). The CDR3 extends over 14 amino acids. V dropped 3 bases and J dropped 0 bases, with 6 bases sitting between them. Germline V lookup: CDR1 SGHTA, CDR2 FQGNSA. Here the CDR3 reads CASSFGISYNEQFF. CDR3 coding DNA: TGTGCCAGCAGCTTCGGGATCTCCTACAATGAGCAGTTCTTC.

The chain recombines TRBV5-1 with TRBJ1-1; 7 nucleotides line up with TRBD1. Germline CDR1 SGHRS, CDR2 YFSETQ. This CDR3 region has 15 residues. The V gene end was trimmed by 4 bases and the J gene end by 5 bases; junction bases not matched to a gene: 11. CDR3 amino acids: CASSQQQGRGTEAFF. The CDR3 bases are TGCGCCAGCAGCCAACAACAGGGGAGAGGTACTGAAGCTTTCTTT.

The V call is TRBV7-8, the J call TRBJ2-7; TRBD1 matches 9 bases. The germline V gene has CDR1 SGHVS and CDR2 FQNEAQ. The V and J ends lost 2 bases and 2 bases, in that order; junction bases with no gene match: 4. The CDR3 sequence is 15 residues long. The CDR3 DNA reads as TGTGCCAGCAGCTTACAGCGGGACAGGGCCTACGAGCAGTACTTC. Protein: CASSLQRDRAYEQYF. The complete variable domain, with remaining parts taken from reference TRBV7-8 and TRBJ2-7, reads GAGVSQSPRYKVAKRGQDVALRCDPISGHVSLFWYQQALGQGPEFLTYFQNEAQLDKSGLPSDRFFAERPEGSVSTLKIQRTQQEDSAVYLCASSLQRDRAYEQYFGPGTRLTVT.

The rearrangement joins TRBV27 to TRBJ1-1; D is undetermined. Trimming cost V 8 bases and J 0 bases, with 10 bases left between them. The CDR3 contains 13 residues. Germline CDR1 is MNHEY and CDR2 is SMNVEV (reference sequence). The CDR3 DNA sequence: TGTGCCAGCGGTCGGCGGGTGAACACTGAAGCTTTCTTT. As protein: CASGRRVNTEAFF.